One sample yielded the 19 T cell receptor beta chains listed below, sequenced in a study of early T cells in non-severe SARS-CoV-2 infection. A single record per CDR3 protein comes from TCRdb applying MiXCR to the 5' RACE reads. Among approximately 45,000 distinct CDR3 sequences listed, roughly 6% were seen once. The specimen was whole blood. These receptors were obtained from an adult who was a healthcare worker with PCR-confirmed SARS-CoV-2 infection or an uninfected control (not recorded which).

This clonotype turned up a few times. The V and J genes are TRBV4-1 and TRBJ2-5, with 7 bases aligning to TRBD1. CDR1 is MGHRA, CDR2 YSYEKL, per germline. This CDR3 has 15 amino acids. The ends lost 1 base at V and 1 base at J; junction bases unmatched: 3. CDR3 protein: CASSQGWTGQETQYF. CDR3 nucleotide sequence: TGCGCCAGCAGCCAAGGCTGGACAGGCCAAGAGACCCAGTACTTC.

This clonotype was counted many times. The rearrangement links TRBV7-7 to TRBJ2-5, with 11 bases fitting TRBD2. CDR1 is SSHAT and CDR2 is FNYEAQ in the germline V gene (reference sequence). Germline trimming cut 5 bases from V and 4 bases from J; bases unmatched to any gene: 3. The CDR3 has 14 residues. CDR3 in amino acids: CASSPSGGPETQYF. CDR3 bases: TGTGCCAGCAGCCCTAGCGGGGGGCCAGAGACCCAGTACTTC.

This clonotype was found many times. V usage is TRBV4-1 and J usage is TRBJ2-7; D not certain. This CDR3 spans 14 amino acids. Per germline, CDR1 MGHRA and CDR2 YSYEKL. V dropped 1 base and J dropped 2 bases, with 9 bases sitting between them. CDR3 amino acids: CASSQVRGPYEQYF. CDR3 DNA sequence: TGCGCCAGCAGCCAAGTTCGCGGTCCCTACGAGCAGTACTTC.

This clonotype was counted ten times or more. The rearrangement links TRBV11-2 to TRBJ2-3; D possibly uses TRBD1 or TRBD2 (5 bases each). The germline V gene has CDR1 SGHAT and CDR2 FQNNGV. The ends were cut back, 5 bases at V and 3 bases at J, with 18 bases in the middle. This CDR3 has 16 residues. The CDR3 DNA sequence: TGTGCCAGCAGCCCCGGGACGGCCCCAGGGACAGATACGCAGTATTTT. Translation gives CASSPGTAPGTDTQYF.

This clonotype has a handful of counts. The chain recombines TRBV20-1 with TRBJ2-5, with 8 nucleotides matching TRBD2. CDR1 is DFQATT and CDR2 is SNEGSKA in the germline V gene (reference sequence). The CDR3 is made up of 14 amino acids. Losses at the gene ends were 0 bases for V and 5 bases for J; bases not matched to a gene: 5. CDR3 in DNA: TGCAGTGCTAGAGATAGACTAGCGTACGAGACCCAGTACTTC. It encodes CSARDRLAYETQYF.

This clonotype was seen more than once but under ten times. The V call is TRBV7-9, the J call TRBJ2-3; D perhaps matches TRBD2 (6 bases). The V gene's germline CDR1 is SEHNR and CDR2 FQNEAQ (reference sequence). The CDR3 length is 15 residues. The V end was cut by 6 bases, the J end by 0 bases, with 13 bases between. The CDR3: CASRGRDLSTDTQYF. As DNA, the CDR3 is TGTGCCAGCAGAGGAAGGGACTTGAGCACAGATACGCAGTATTTT.

This clonotype was seen a single time. V gene TRBV5-1 combines with J gene TRBJ1-2, with D possibly being TRBD1 (6 bases). V was trimmed by 3 bases and J by 4 bases, leaving 10 bases between them. Per germline, CDR1 SGHRS and CDR2 YFSETQ. The length of the CDR3 is 13 residues. CDR3 in DNA: TGCGCCAGCAGCTCCGACAGGATCTATGGCTACACCTTC. It encodes CASSSDRIYGYTF.

This clonotype was detected many times. The chain is built from TRBV7-2 and TRBJ2-2, with 9 bases fitting TRBD2. From germline, CDR1 is SGHTA and CDR2 FQGNSA. With 4 bases clipped from V and 0 bases from J, the junction kept 6 bases outside the gene matches. This CDR3 contains 17 residues. This chain's CDR3 is CASSSTRLAANTGELFF. DNA of the CDR3: TGTGCCAGCAGCTCCACGCGACTAGCGGCGAACACCGGGGAGCTGTTTTTT.

The chain links TRBV20-1 to TRBJ1-5; D remains ambiguous. CDR3 length: 14 amino acids. CDR1 DFQATT and CDR2 SNEGSKA come from the germline V gene (reference sequence). The V end lost 3 bases, the J end lost 0 bases, and 9 bases lay between the germline ends. CDR3 sequence: CSASRIDSNQPQHF. The CDR3 bases are TGCAGTGCTAGCCGCATAGATAGCAATCAGCCCCAGCATTTT.

The chain employs TRBV5-6 and TRBJ1-5, with D possibly matching TRBD1 (5 bases). V was cut by 0 bases and J by 7 bases, with 14 bases left in between. This CDR3 spans 15 amino acids. Per the germline V gene, CDR1 is SGHDT and CDR2 is YYEEEE. The CDR3 DNA follows: TGTGCCAGCAGCTTGGGGGGCCCTAGATTGCAGCCCCAGCATTTT. This translates into CASSLGGPRLQPQHF.

In regard to this clonotype: Just one base apart from a much larger clone, this may be a read error. The chain uses TRBV20-1 and TRBJ2-5; possible D gene TRBD1, 6 bases. The germline CDR1 and CDR2 sequences are DFQATT and SNEGSKA (reference sequence). Trimming took off 6 bases at V and 3 bases at J, with 11 bases between the two ends. The CDR3 covers 12 residues. In DNA, the CDR3 is TGCAGTGCCAGGACAGCCAAAGAGACCCAGTACTTC. It translates to CSARTAKETQYF.

This clonotype was seen repeatedly, ten times or more. This chain uses TRBV12-3 or TRBV12-4 with TRBJ1-5; D gene uncertain. V was pared by 5 bases and J by 6 bases, with 11 bases between. The CDR3 extends over 13 amino acids. The CDR3 DNA is TGTGCCAGCAGTCGGGGAGGCGGTCAGCCCCAGCATTTT. Translated, it gives CASSRGGGQPQHF.

The sample holds many counts of this clonotype. The chain recombines TRBV6-1 with TRBJ2-7; 9 bases are shared with TRBD2. This CDR3 is built from 13 residues. Germline V gene sequence: CDR1 MNHNS, CDR2 SASEGT. V was clipped by 4 bases and J by 3 bases; unmatched bases: 1. The CDR3 nucleotides are TGTGCCAGCAGTGTAGCGGGGGACTACGAGCAGTACTTC. As protein: CASSVAGDYEQYF.

This clonotype has ten or more counts. V gene TRBV7-8 combines with J gene TRBJ2-6; a possible D gene is TRBD1 (5 bases). The CDR3 is made up of 15 amino acids. The V gene's germline CDR1 is SGHVS and CDR2 FQNEAQ. V dropped 10 bases and J dropped 2 bases, with 15 bases sitting between them. This chain's CDR3 is CANPPQGTGANVLTF. CDR3 DNA: TGTGCCAACCCCCCTCAGGGTACTGGGGCCAACGTCCTGACTTTC.

This clonotype was observed a handful of times. The V gene is TRBV6-5, the J gene TRBJ2-6; D call uncertain. The CDR3 is 14 amino acids. Germline CDR1 reads MNHEY; CDR2 reads SVGAGI. Trimming cost V 11 bases and J 0 bases, with 11 bases left between them. As DNA, the CDR3 is TGTGCCTGCCCCCAGGACTCTGGGGCCAACGTCCTGACTTTC. Its protein product is CACPQDSGANVLTF.

The sample holds a few counts of this clonotype. This chain connects TRBV7-6 to TRBJ2-1; 11 bases match TRBD2. This CDR3 has 16 residues. Germline V gene sequence: CDR1 SGHVS, CDR2 FNYEAQ. Losses at the gene ends were 5 bases for V and 8 bases for J; bases not matched to a gene: 11. Here the CDR3 DNA reads TGTGCCAGCAGCATGACTAGCGGGGCAACCGGGGATGAGCAGTTCTTC. Translated: CASSMTSGATGDEQFF.

This clonotype came up a few times. The CDR3 protein is CASSLLEGSLNEQFF. The DNA of the CDR3 is TGTGCCAGCAGCTTGTTGGAGGGCTCTCTCAATGAGCAGTTCTTC. The chain couples TRBV5-5 to TRBJ2-1; D possibly corresponds to TRBD2 (6 bases). The CDR3 has 15 amino acids. Between the trimmed V and J ends, which lost 1 base and 6 bases, there was a span of 14 bases. Germline V CDR1 and CDR2: SGHKS, YYEKEE (reference sequence). Complete variable domain (other parts from reference TRBV5-5 and TRBJ2-1): DAGVTQSPTHLIKTRGQQVTLRCSPISGHKSVSWYQQVLGQGPQFIFQYYEKEERGRGNFPDRFSARQFPNYSSELNVNALLLGDSALYLCASSLLEGSLNEQFFGPGTRLTVL.

This chain joins TRBV20-1 and TRBJ2-5; 8 positions match TRBD1. V lost 7 bases to trimming and J lost 1 base; unmatched junction nucleotides: 2. The CDR3 has 12 amino acids. Germline lookup yields CDR1 DFQATT and CDR2 SNEGSKA (reference sequence). CDR3 residues: CSGTGSQETQYF. The CDR3, as DNA: TGCAGTGGGACAGGGTCCCAAGAGACCCAGTACTTC.

This clonotype appeared many times. V usage is TRBV29-1 and J usage is TRBJ2-3; D ambiguous. The CDR3 runs 13 residues. V shed 4 bases and J shed 2 bases, with 10 bases lying between them. Germline V gives CDR1 SQVTM, CDR2 ANQGSEA. The CDR3 DNA sequence: TGCAGCGTTGCTTTTCGGACCACAGATACGCAGTATTTT. This sequence encodes CSVAFRTTDTQYF.